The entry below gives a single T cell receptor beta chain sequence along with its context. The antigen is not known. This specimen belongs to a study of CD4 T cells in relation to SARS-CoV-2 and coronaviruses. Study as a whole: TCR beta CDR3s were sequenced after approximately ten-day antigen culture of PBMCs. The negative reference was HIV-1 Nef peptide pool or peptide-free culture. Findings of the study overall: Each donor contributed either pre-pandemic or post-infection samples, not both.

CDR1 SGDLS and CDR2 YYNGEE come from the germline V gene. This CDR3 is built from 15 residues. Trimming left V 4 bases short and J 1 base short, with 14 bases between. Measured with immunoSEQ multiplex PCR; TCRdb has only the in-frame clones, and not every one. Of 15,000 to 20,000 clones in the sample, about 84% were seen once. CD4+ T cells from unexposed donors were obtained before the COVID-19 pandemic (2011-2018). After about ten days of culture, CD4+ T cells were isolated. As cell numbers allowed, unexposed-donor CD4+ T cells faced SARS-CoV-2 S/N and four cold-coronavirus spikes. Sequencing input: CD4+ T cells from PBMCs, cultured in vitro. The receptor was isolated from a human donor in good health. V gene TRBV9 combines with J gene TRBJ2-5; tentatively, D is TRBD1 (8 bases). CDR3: CASSSQGGFQETQYF. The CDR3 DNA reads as TGTGCCAGCAGCTCACAGGGGGGGTTCCAAGAGACCCAGTACTTC.